These 9 T cell receptor beta chains share one sample of origin, sequenced in a study of blood T cells in healthy people across ages. Using a J-beta primer mix together with a sample-barcoded 5' primer, a second PCR was run for about 7 to 12 cycles. TCRdb re-called the 5' RACE reads with MiXCR, one entry per CDR3 protein. The data hold hundreds of thousands of distinct CDR3 sequences, with 25% to 30% observed a single time. Source material: blood. Every receptor here comes from a woman older than 75 in good health.

In this sample, this clonotype turned up a few times. Since a much larger clone is just one base distant, this may be a read error. The V call is TRBV5-1, the J call TRBJ2-5, with D tentatively TRBD1 (6 bases). TRBJ2-7 explains the end of the DNA better; the J call may be wrong. The CDR3 extends over 14 amino acids. Per germline, CDR1 SGHRS and CDR2 YFSETQ. Here the CDR3 DNA reads TGCGCCAGCAGCTGGAATCCAGGGGTGGGCGAGCAGTACTTC. Its protein product is CASSWNPGVGEQYF.

Turning to this clonotype: A much larger clone is a single base away; this may be a read error. The V gene is TRBV10-3, the J gene TRBJ1-6; D gene uncertain. Germline V CDR1 and CDR2: ENHRY, SYGVKD. The CDR3 spans 14 residues. The CDR3 loop is CAISESEPDSPPHF. Written as DNA, the CDR3 is TGTGCCATCAGTGAGTCGGAACCTGATTCACCCCCCCACTTT.

This clonotype was seen more than once but under ten times. The genes are TRBV20-1 and TRBJ1-3; the D is unclear. Germline CDR1 and CDR2: DFQATT and SNEGSKA (reference sequence). Trimming took 2 bases from V and 0 from J, leaving 20 bases between them. The CDR3 sequence is 18 residues long. This CDR3 is CSARTRGRQLGSGNTIYF. The CDR3 DNA reads TGCAGTGCTAGAACTCGCGGCCGACAACTAGGCTCTGGAAACACCATATATTTT.

V is TRBV12-3 or TRBV12-4 and J is TRBJ1-2; 8 nucleotides align to TRBD1. The V segment lost 6 bases and the J segment 5 bases; nucleotides outside the gene matches: 5. The CDR3 runs to 13 residues. This CDR3 is CASSPGQEYGYTF. The CDR3 DNA follows: TGTGCCAGCAGCCCGGGACAGGAATATGGCTACACCTTC.

At least ten counts were recorded for this clonotype. This chain connects TRBV5-1 to TRBJ2-4; tentatively, D is TRBD1 or TRBD2 (5 bases each). Germline V gene data show CDR1 as SGHRS and CDR2 as YFSETQ. The CDR3 consists of 15 residues. The V end lost 0 bases, the J end lost 5 bases, and 12 bases lay between the germline ends. The CDR3 here is CASSLGDLLENIQYF. The CDR3 DNA follows: TGCGCCAGCAGCTTGGGGGACCTCCTCGAAAACATTCAGTACTTC.

The chain combines TRBV20-1 with TRBJ2-1; 15 bases are shared with TRBD2. The DNA matches TRBJ2-7 better at its end, which makes the J call doubtful. Germline V CDR1 and CDR2: DFQATT, SNEGSKA (reference sequence). The CDR3 loop spans 16 amino acids. CDR3 sequence reads: CSASGTSGGFYNEQYF. The CDR3 DNA reads as TGCAGTGCTAGCGGGACTAGCGGGGGGTTCTACAATGAGCAGTACTTC.

This clonotype was counted a single time. The chain carries TRBV20-1 and TRBJ2-1; TRBD2 is a possible D gene (7 bases). Trimming shortened V by 5 bases and J by 5 bases, and 10 bases separated the two germline ends. The CDR3 is made up of 12 amino acids. Germline CDR1 DFQATT, CDR2 SNEGSKA (reference sequence). In nucleotides, the CDR3 is TGCAGTGCTCCGGGGGGCCACAATGAGCAGTTCTTC. It is translated as CSAPGGHNEQFF.

This clonotype was seen at least ten times. The chain uses TRBV20-1 and TRBJ2-7; 11 nucleotides align to TRBD1. Per germline, CDR1 DFQATT and CDR2 SNEGSKA (reference sequence). This CDR3 is built from 13 residues. The V segment lost 6 bases and the J segment 7 bases; nucleotides outside the gene matches: 8. This chain's CDR3 is CSARQGQGGEQYF. The CDR3, as DNA: TGCAGTGCCAGGCAGGGACAGGGGGGGGAGCAGTACTTC.

This clonotype was found many times. This chain links TRBV7-8 with TRBJ2-3; D is tentatively TRBD1 or TRBD2 (5 bases each). The V gene's germline CDR1 is SGHVS and CDR2 FQNEAQ. V was trimmed by 6 bases and J by 3 bases, leaving 13 bases between them. The CDR3 runs to 14 residues. The CDR3 spells CASSWGPGTDTQYF. Here the CDR3 DNA reads TGTGCCAGCAGTTGGGGACCGGGGACAGATACGCAGTATTTT. Using reference TRBV7-8 and TRBJ2-3 for the parts outside the CDR3, the full variable domain is GAGVSQSPRYKVAKRGQDVALRCDPISGHVSLFWYQQALGQGPEFLTYFQNEAQLDKSGLPSDRFFAERPEGSVSTLKIQRTQQEDSAVYLCASSWGPGTDTQYFGPGTRLTVL.